This T cell receptor (beta chain) was sequenced during a study of OX40 agonist ivuxolimab in advanced cancers. The wider study: Anti-PD-1, anti-PD-L1 or anti-CTLA-4 therapy given earlier was allowed, and 30% to 45% had some.

About this clone itself: Its antigen remains unknown.

Regarding the study as a whole: Among the nonresponders, some also had low normalized T-cell clonal expansion.

Germline V gene data show CDR1 as MDHEN and CDR2 as SYDVKM. The CDR3 contains 14 residues. Repertoires were generated with immunoSEQ multiplex PCR, while TCRdb's copy carries only in-frame clones and drops some. This table has around 70,000 clones, approximately 78% appearing once. The clonotype comes from an adult with an advanced solid tumor such as melanoma, head and neck, liver or kidney cancer. The gene calls are TRBV28 and TRBJ2-5, with 8 bases identical to TRBD1. TRBJ2-7 explains the end of the DNA better; the J call may be wrong. Sequences were derived from CD4+ or CD8+ T cells sorted from blood, sampled in a trial of the OX40 agonist ivuxolimab. The CDR3: CASSTGDRPYEQYF. The CDR3 coding sequence is TGTGCCAGCAGTACGGGGGACAGGCCCTACGAGCAGTACTTC.